A single sample gave rise to the 15 T cell receptor beta chains below, sequenced in a study of shared clonotypes between healthy human individuals. CD45RO-negative, CCR7-selected cells formed the naive CD8 fraction, which excluded terminally differentiated effector memory CD45RA+ cells. Sequenced by immunoSEQ multiplex PCR; TCRdb stores in-frame clones only, minus some. The sample carries some 2.1 million clones, about 94% recorded once. Sequencing was done on a sample of naive CD8+ T cells sorted from blood. These receptors were taken from a young man in good health.

V usage is TRBV29-1 and J usage is TRBJ1-1; a possible D gene is TRBD1 (5 bases). Germline V gene data show CDR1 as SQVTM and CDR2 as ANQGSEA. This CDR3 is built from 13 residues. The V and J ends lost 6 bases and 0 bases respectively, with 11 bases between them. The CDR3 DNA follows: TGCAGCGTCGGGGGAAGCCTGAACACTGAAGCTTTCTTT. It is translated as CSVGGSLNTEAFF.

The chain joins TRBV9 to TRBJ1-1, with 7 bases fitting TRBD1. The V gene's germline CDR1 is SGDLS and CDR2 YYNGEE. Trimming took 8 bases from V and 3 from J; bases not matched to a gene: 4. This CDR3 spans 12 amino acids. The CDR3 is CASSQGDTEAFF. CDR3 DNA sequence: TGTGCCAGTTCTCAGGGGGACACTGAAGCTTTCTTT.

The rearrangement links TRBV27 to TRBJ1-4; D not certain. The CDR3 consists of 15 residues. Germline CDR1 is MNHEY and CDR2 is SMNVEV (reference sequence). Trimming stripped 6 bases from V and 0 bases from J, with 11 bases between. The CDR3 is CASSKTVTTNEKLFF. CDR3 DNA: TGTGCCAGCAGCAAAACGGTTACAACTAATGAAAAACTGTTTTTT.

The J gene is TRBJ2-7, the V gene TRBV7-9; 9 nucleotides align to TRBD1. V dropped 7 bases and J dropped 0; count of bases not matched to a gene: 7. Germline CDR1 and CDR2: SEHNR and FQNEAQ (reference sequence). There are 15 residues in the CDR3. The CDR3 DNA sequence: TGTGCCAGCACCCCCCGACAGGGGGGCTCCTACGAGCAGTACTTC. It codes for CASTPRQGGSYEQYF.

The V gene is TRBV30, the J gene TRBJ2-1, with TRBD2 identical over 11 bases. This CDR3 is 13 amino acids long. Losses at the gene ends were 6 bases for V and 8 bases for J; bases not matched to a gene: 6. Looked up from germline, CDR1 is GTSNPN and CDR2 is SVGIG (reference sequence). Written as DNA, the CDR3 is TGTGCCTGCCTAGCGGGGGGCTCCGATGAGCAGTTCTTC. Translation: CACLAGGSDEQFF.

This chain connects TRBV19 to TRBJ2-7; D remains ambiguous. CDR1 and CDR2 (germline): LNHDA, SQIVND (reference sequence). V lost 6 bases, J lost 7 bases, and 16 bases lay in between. CDR3 size: 13 residues. The CDR3 DNA is TGTGCCAGTAGCCAAGGACGTTTAGGGGAGCAGTACTTC. Protein sequence: CASSQGRLGEQYF.

The rearrangement joins TRBV11-2 to TRBJ2-1, with D unclear. The CDR3 runs to 11 residues. V lost 2 bases, J lost 10 bases, and 6 bases lay in between. The germline CDR1 and CDR2 sequences are SGHAT and FQNNGV. The CDR3 region is CASSLNWEQFF. The CDR3 nucleotides read TGTGCCAGCAGCTTAAACTGGGAGCAGTTCTTC. Complete variable domain (other parts from reference TRBV11-2 and TRBJ2-1): EAGVAQSPRYKIIEKRQSVAFWCNPISGHATLYWYQQILGQGPKLLIQFQNNGVVDDSQLPKDRFSAERLKGVDSTLKIQPAKLEDSAVYLCASSLNWEQFFGPGTRLTVL.

The chain joins TRBV28 to TRBJ2-3, with a weak D call TRBD1 (6 bases). Per the germline V gene, CDR1 is MDHEN and CDR2 is SYDVKM. This CDR3 has 15 amino acids. V lost 8 bases and J lost 3, with 18 bases in between. The chain's CDR3 is CASRTGQYLTDTQYF. The CDR3 nucleotides are TGTGCCAGCCGAACCGGACAGTATTTAACAGATACGCAGTATTTT.

The chain employs TRBV7-9 and TRBJ2-6; TRBD2 might be the D (6 bases). The germline V and J ends were trimmed by 6 bases and 1 base, with 13 bases remaining between them. This CDR3 has 16 amino acids. Germline CDR1 and CDR2: SEHNR and FQNEAQ (reference sequence). The DNA for the CDR3 is TGTGCCAGCAGTTCCTTGGAGGGGTCTGGGGCCAACGTCCTGACTTTC. This encodes CASSSLEGSGANVLTF. The full variable domain, in which reference TRBV7-9 and TRBJ2-6 provide the parts outside the CDR3, is DTGVSQNPRHKITKRGQNVTFRCDPISEHNRLYWYRQTLGQGPEFLTYFQNEAQLEKSRLLSDRFSAERPKGSFSTLEIQRTEQGDSAMYLCASSSLEGSGANVLTFGAGSRLTVL.

This clone has a single count. The chain links TRBV25-1 to TRBJ2-2; possibly TRBD2 for D (6 bases). Germline V gives CDR1 MGHDK, CDR2 SYGVNS. The CDR3 is 15 amino acids. The V end lost 2 bases, the J end lost 5 bases, and 12 bases lay between the germline ends. Here the CDR3 reads CASSENRGYTGELFF. The CDR3 DNA reads as TGTGCCAGCAGTGAAAACCGGGGGTATACCGGGGAGCTGTTTTTT.

This clone showed up just once. This chain links TRBV4-1 with TRBJ2-5, with 8 bases matching TRBD2. V lost 0 bases to trimming and J lost 3 bases; unmatched junction nucleotides: 9. This CDR3 contains 17 residues. Per germline, CDR1 MGHRA and CDR2 YSYEKL. The CDR3 DNA reads as TGCGCCAGCAGCCAAGAATCGGCGGGGGGATCTGAAGAGACCCAGTACTTC. It specifies CASSQESAGGSEETQYF.

This chain joins TRBV13 and TRBJ1-2, with D unclear. The V and J ends lost 5 bases and 3 bases respectively, with 16 bases between them. The CDR3 loop spans 15 amino acids. Germline V gene sequence: CDR1 PRHDT, CDR2 FYEKMQ (reference sequence). The CDR3 DNA sequence: TGTGCCAGCAGCACCCGGACGGAGGTCGACTATGGCTACACCTTC. Translated, it gives CASSTRTEVDYGYTF.

This chain links TRBV11-3 with TRBJ2-3; D may be TRBD1 (5 bases). Trimming took 5 bases from V and 2 from J, leaving 17 bases between them. CDR3 length equals 16 residues. Germline CDR1 reads SGHNT; CDR2 reads YENEEA. CDR3 DNA: TGTGCCAGCAGCCCCTACCAGACAGAGAACACAGATACGCAGTATTTT. Protein: CASSPYQTENTDTQYF.

This chain connects TRBV6-5 to TRBJ2-1; the D gene is possibly TRBD1 (6 bases). V lost 2 bases, J lost 7 bases, and 9 bases lay in between. Germline V CDR1 and CDR2: MNHEY, SVGAGI. This CDR3 has 13 residues. Here the CDR3 DNA reads TGTGCCAGCAGTTACGTGGGGGCAAATGAGCAGTTCTTC. Protein: CASSYVGANEQFF.

The J gene is TRBJ2-7, the V gene TRBV10-2, with 7 bases that match TRBD2. Germline CDR1 reads WSHSY; CDR2 reads SAAADI. The junction had 9 bases not matched to a gene; V was cut back by 6 bases and J by 4 bases. CDR3 length equals 14 residues. CDR3 region: CASRGPGEGYEQYF. CDR3 sequence (DNA): TGCGCCAGCAGGGGGCCCGGGGAGGGGTACGAGCAGTACTTC.